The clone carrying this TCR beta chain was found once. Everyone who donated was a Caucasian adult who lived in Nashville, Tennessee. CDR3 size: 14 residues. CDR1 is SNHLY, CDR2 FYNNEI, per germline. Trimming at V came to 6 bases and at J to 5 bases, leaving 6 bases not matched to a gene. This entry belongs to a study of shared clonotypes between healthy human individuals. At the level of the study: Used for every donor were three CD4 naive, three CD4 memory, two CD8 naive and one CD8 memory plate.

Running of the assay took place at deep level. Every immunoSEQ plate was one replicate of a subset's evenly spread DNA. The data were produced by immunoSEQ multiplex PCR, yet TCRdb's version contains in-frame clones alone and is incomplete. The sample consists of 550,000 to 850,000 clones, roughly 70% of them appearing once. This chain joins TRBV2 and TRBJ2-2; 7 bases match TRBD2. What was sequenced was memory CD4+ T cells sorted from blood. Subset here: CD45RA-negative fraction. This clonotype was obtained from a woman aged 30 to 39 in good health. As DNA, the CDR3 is TGTGCCAGCAGCCGGGAGGTGGGGACCGGGGAGCTGTTTTTT. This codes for CASSREVGTGELFF.